The 26 T cell receptor beta chains given below trace back to one sample, sequenced in a study of control samples from healthy donors and cancer patients. Generated by immunoSEQ multiplex PCR, the TCRdb table keeps only in-frame clones and is missing some. The table includes 98,000 or so clones, about 79% detected once. Sequences were obtained from blood. These receptors were collected from a woman aged 25 to 39 in good health.

V and J are TRBV5-1 and TRBJ1-2; no firm D call. Trimming left V 0 bases short and J 2 bases short, with 5 bases between. Germline CDR1 SGHRS, CDR2 YFSETQ. This CDR3 contains 13 residues. The chain's CDR3 is CASSLAENYGYTF. CDR3 in DNA: TGCGCCAGCAGCTTGGCAGAGAACTATGGCTACACCTTC. The entire variable domain, with the rest obtained from reference TRBV5-1 and TRBJ1-2, is as follows: KAGVTQTPRYLIKTRGQQVTLSCSPISGHRSVSWYQQTPGQGLQFLFEYFSETQRNKGNFPGRFSGRQFSNSRSEMNVSTLELGDSALYLCASSLAENYGYTFGSGTRLTVV.

V is TRBV2 and J is TRBJ1-5; D is perhaps TRBD1 (5 bases). V was pared by 2 bases and J by 2 bases, with 7 bases between. Per the germline V gene, CDR1 is SNHLY and CDR2 is FYNNEI. The CDR3 spans 14 residues. The chain's CDR3 is CASSEQGGNQPQHF. The CDR3 region has the DNA TGTGCCAGCAGTGAACAGGGAGGCAATCAGCCCCAGCATTTT.

CDR3 nucleotides: TGTGCCAGCTCAGACCGGGACAACTCCTACGAGCAGTACTTC. Translated: CASSDRDNSYEQYF. The V and J genes are TRBV18 and TRBJ2-7; D possibly corresponds to TRBD1 (6 bases). V lost 5 bases and J 0 bases, leaving 11 bases between the germline ends. The CDR3 is 14 amino acids. Germline V gives CDR1 KGHSH, CDR2 LQKENI.

The J gene is TRBJ2-1, the V gene TRBV6-6, with no clear D. Trimming removed 8 bases at V and 7 bases at J, with 12 bases between. The CDR3 length is 12 residues. The germline CDR1 and CDR2 sequences are MNHNY and SVGAGI (reference sequence). CDR3 region: CASGLVGNEQFF. The DNA of the CDR3 is TGTGCCAGCGGTCTGGTCGGGAATGAGCAGTTCTTC.

The chain joins TRBV9 to TRBJ2-1; 8 bases align to TRBD2. Germline V gene lookup returns CDR1 SGDLS and CDR2 YYNGEE. The J segment lost 4 bases and the V segment lost 1 base, leaving 10 bases of the junction unmatched. The CDR3 sequence is 17 residues long. This CDR3 is CASSVRPERGLYNEQFF. The CDR3 region has the DNA TGTGCCAGCAGCGTAAGGCCCGAGCGGGGGCTTTACAATGAGCAGTTCTTC. The variable domain in full, with the rest retrieved from reference TRBV9 and TRBJ2-1, is DSGVTQTPKHLITATGQRVTLRCSPRSGDLSVYWYQQSLDQGLQFLIQYYNGEERAKGNILERFSAQQFPDLHSELNLSSLELGDSALYFCASSVRPERGLYNEQFFGPGTRLTVL.

This clone was counted only a few times. Written as DNA, the CDR3 is TGTGCCAGCACATCTGATTCGGGCACTGAAGCTTTCTTT. It specifies CASTSDSGTEAFF. The chain links TRBV6-5 to TRBJ1-1; D uncertain. V was clipped by 7 bases and J by 4 bases, with 13 bases between them. The germline V gene has CDR1 MNHEY and CDR2 SVGAGI. The CDR3 has 13 amino acids.

In this sample, this clone turned up once. This chain joins TRBV19 and TRBJ1-2; possibly TRBD1 for D (5 bases). This CDR3 has 17 residues. The germline V gene encodes CDR1 LNHDA and CDR2 SQIVND (reference sequence). V shed 7 bases and J shed 3 bases, with 24 bases lying between them. For the CDR3, the DNA is TGTGCCAGTATCCCGACATCAACAGGCAGGGTGGACTATGGCTACACCTTC. Residues: CASIPTSTGRVDYGYTF. The full variable domain, with the rest looked up from reference TRBV19 and TRBJ1-2, is DGGITQSPKYLFRKEGQNVTLSCEQNLNHDAMYWYRQDPGQGLRLIYYSQIVNDFQKGDIAEGYSVSREKKESFPLTVTSAQKNPTAFYLCASIPTSTGRVDYGYTFGSGTRLTVV.

The chain carries TRBV19 and TRBJ2-3; possibly TRBD1 or TRBD2 for D (5 bases each). The germline V and J ends were trimmed by 6 bases and 4 bases, with 14 bases remaining between them. The CDR3 is 14 residues long. Looked up from germline, CDR1 is LNHDA and CDR2 is SQIVND (reference sequence). In nucleotides, the CDR3 is TGTGCCAGTAGGACCGGGACCCCCCCAGATACGCAGTATTTT. Translated, it gives CASRTGTPPDTQYF.

The V call is TRBV19, the J call TRBJ2-2, with 7 bases aligning to TRBD2. CDR3 length equals 16 residues. Germline V gene sequence: CDR1 LNHDA, CDR2 SQIVND (reference sequence). The junction had 6 bases not matched to a gene; V was cut back by 5 bases and J by 0 bases. The CDR3 here is CASSDTGTTNTGELFF. For the CDR3, the DNA is TGTGCCAGTAGTGACACCGGGACTACGAACACCGGGGAGCTGTTTTTT.

The chain employs TRBV6-2 or TRBV6-3 and TRBJ2-1; no clear D. Between the trimmed V and J ends, which lost 2 bases and 0 bases, there was a span of 8 bases. Germline CDR1 reads MNHEY; CDR2 reads SVGEGT. This CDR3 is 15 amino acids long. The CDR3 DNA reads TGTGCCAGCAGTTACCCAGACCCCTCCTACAATGAGCAGTTCTTC. It specifies CASSYPDPSYNEQFF.

This clone is a singleton in its sample. The chain links TRBV15 to TRBJ2-5; a possible D gene is TRBD1 (6 bases). This CDR3 has 15 amino acids. The germline V gene has CDR1 LNHNV and CDR2 YYDKDF (reference sequence). V lost 2 bases to trimming and J lost 4 bases, with 14 bases between them. CDR3 in amino acids: CATSRIGTGIETQYF. The CDR3, as DNA: TGTGCCACCAGCAGAATAGGCACAGGGATAGAGACCCAGTACTTC.

The V and J genes are TRBV11-2 and TRBJ1-5, with 7 positions matching TRBD1. Germline CDR1 is SGHAT and CDR2 is FQNNGV. Trimming at V came to 5 bases and at J to 7 bases, leaving 8 bases not matched to a gene. The CDR3 is 14 residues long. The CDR3 DNA is TGTGCCAGCAGCCAGGGGGGGATGGCGCAGCCCCAGCATTTT. Its protein product is CASSQGGMAQPQHF.

V is TRBV2 and J is TRBJ1-2, with no clear D. Trimming shortened V by 4 bases and J by 9 bases, and 9 bases separated the two germline ends. The CDR3 runs to 11 residues. Germline V lookup: CDR1 SNHLY, CDR2 FYNNEI. The CDR3 DNA reads TGTGCCAGCAGTGGTGAACAGAGCTACACCTTC. It codes for CASSGEQSYTF.

The chain joins TRBV6-2 or TRBV6-3 to TRBJ1-1; 7 bases line up with TRBD1. V lost 2 bases to trimming and J lost 5 bases; unmatched junction nucleotides: 8. CDR1 and CDR2 from the germline V gene are MNHEY and SVGEGT. The CDR3 covers 15 residues. CDR3 coding DNA: TGTGCCAGCAGTTACCAGAGCACAGGGGATACTGAAGCTTTCTTT. Protein sequence: CASSYQSTGDTEAFF.

There are many counts of this clone. The rearrangement links TRBV4-1 to TRBJ1-2; the D gene is possibly TRBD1 (6 bases). The CDR3 has 11 residues. The V and J ends lost 8 bases and 6 bases respectively, with 10 bases between them. Germline CDR1 and CDR2: MGHRA and YSYEKL. CDR3 loop: CASWGAHGYTF. DNA for the CDR3: TGCGCCAGCTGGGGGGCTCATGGCTACACCTTC.

This chain uses TRBV19 with TRBJ1-3; D gene ambiguous. Germline lookup yields CDR1 LNHDA and CDR2 SQIVND (reference sequence). Trimming stripped 5 bases from V and 3 bases from J, with 11 bases between. The CDR3 runs to 14 residues. The CDR3 DNA follows: TGTGCCAGTAGTCAAGTGAAAAATGGAAACACCATATATTTT. It encodes CASSQVKNGNTIYF.

The V gene is TRBV2, the J gene TRBJ2-3; D gene uncertain. The CDR3 runs 12 residues. Trimming took off 6 bases at V and 6 bases at J, with 10 bases between the two ends. Germline loops: CDR1 SNHLY, CDR2 FYNNEI. CDR3 sequence reads: CASRWEGDTQYF. CDR3 in DNA: TGTGCCAGCAGATGGGAAGGCGATACGCAGTATTTT.

V gene TRBV21-1 combines with J gene TRBJ1-2. TRBV21-1 has pseudogene status. The CDR3 contains 14 residues. CDR3 nucleotide sequence: TGTGCCAGCAGCAAACAGGTTCGGGGCTATGGCTACACCTTC. Amino acids: CASSKQVRGYGYTF.

This clone was found a few times. The genes are TRBV6-8 and TRBJ1-5; D not resolved. The CDR3 is 16 residues long. V was shortened by 2 bases and J by 5 bases, with 16 bases between the two germline ends. From germline, CDR1 is MNHGY and CDR2 SAAAGT. The CDR3 loop is CASSYKALHCHQPQHF. The DNA of the CDR3 is TGTGCCAGCAGTTACAAGGCCCTCCACTGCCATCAGCCCCAGCATTTT.

Only one count was recorded for this clone. V gene TRBV2 combines with J gene TRBJ1-1; 7 nucleotides agree with TRBD1. CDR1 SNHLY and CDR2 FYNNEI come from the germline V gene. The CDR3 totals 13 residues. With 7 bases clipped from V and 6 bases from J, the junction kept 8 bases outside the gene matches. This CDR3 is CASKNDRVSEAFF. CDR3 nucleotide sequence: TGTGCCAGCAAGAATGACAGGGTCTCTGAAGCTTTCTTT.

The sample holds one count of this clone. J is TRBJ2-1 and V is TRBV30; TRBD1 agrees at 9 bases. Germline V gene data show CDR1 as GTSNPN and CDR2 as SVGIG (reference sequence). The length of the CDR3 is 15 residues. V trimming: 0 bases; J trimming: 12 bases; junction bases outside the gene matches: 12. Here the CDR3 reads CAWSVVQGAPGVQFF. The CDR3 DNA is TGTGCCTGGAGTGTAGTACAGGGGGCACCAGGGGTGCAGTTCTTC.

This clone occurred once. The J gene is TRBJ1-1, the V gene TRBV10-2, with 7 bases identical to TRBD1. CDR1 WSHSY and CDR2 SAAADI come from the germline V gene. CDR3 length: 15 residues. J gave up 1 base and V 8 bases, and 10 bases lay outside the gene matches. The CDR3 sequence: CASGLGTAKNTEAFF. The CDR3 DNA reads as TGCGCCAGCGGCCTTGGGACAGCTAAGAACACTGAAGCTTTCTTT.

The chain combines TRBV5-4 with TRBJ1-1; weak D call: TRBD1 (5 bases). Trimming took 6 bases from V and 6 from J, leaving 15 bases between them. This CDR3 has 13 amino acids. CDR1 and CDR2 from the germline V gene are SGHNT and YYREEE (reference sequence). This CDR3 reads CASNAMGGSEAFF. CDR3 nucleotides: TGTGCCAGCAATGCGATGGGGGGATCTGAAGCTTTCTTT.

For this clone: The junction departs from the called germline gene at one end, perhaps through a read error. The gene calls are TRBV19 and TRBJ2-7, with D perhaps TRBD1 (6 bases). This CDR3 region has 13 residues. The germline V gene has CDR1 LNHDA and CDR2 SQIVND (reference sequence). CDR3 coding DNA: TGTGCCAGTAGTATAGAGAGGGGGAGCGAGCAGCACTTC. Its translation is CASSIERGSEQHF. Drawing the rest from reference TRBV19 and TRBJ2-7, the complete variable domain is DGGITQSPKYLFRKEGQNVTLSCEQNLNHDAMYWYRQDPGQGLRLIYYSQIVNDFQKGDIAEGYSVSREKKESFPLTVTSAQKNPTAFYLCASSIERGSEQHFGPGTRLTVT.

The rearrangement links TRBV7-8 to TRBJ2-3; D is uncertain. The V gene's germline CDR1 is SGHVS and CDR2 FQNEAQ. Trimming removed 1 base at V and 8 bases at J, with 25 bases between. This CDR3 has 18 amino acids. CDR3 bases: TGTGCCAGCAGCTTAGTTTCCATCAGACCCCTTAATCCCGGTACGCAGTATTTT. It encodes CASSLVSIRPLNPGTQYF.

This clone was found a few times. The chain couples TRBV19 to TRBJ2-3; D perhaps matches TRBD2 (5 bases). Trimming stripped 5 bases from V and 2 bases from J, with 17 bases between. The CDR3 consists of 16 residues. CDR1 LNHDA and CDR2 SQIVND come from the germline V gene (reference sequence). CDR3 loop: CASSPRKVANTDTQYF. CDR3 nucleotide sequence: TGTGCCAGTAGTCCTAGGAAAGTAGCGAACACAGATACGCAGTATTTT.